Listed below are T cell receptor beta chains from one sample, sequenced in a study of cytomegalovirus exposure and HLA in healthy donors. TCRdb's table, derived via immunoSEQ multiplex PCR, lists solely in-frame clones and lacks some. This table has 250,000 or so clones, 80% to 95% appearing once. The specimen sequenced was PBMCs. The receptors were sampled from a girl aged 2-10 years in good health and CMV-seronegative. Each CDR3 is given without its conserved first and last residue. The order of the fields is V gene, clone size, J gene, CDR3 protein. The size field is filled for only some rows; it gives once, few, many or a size class.

v_call: TRBV21-1
clone_size: NA
j_call: TRBJ2-5
cdr3_aa: ASSKTTPGQTLETQY

v_call: TRBV2
clone_size: NA
j_call: TRBJ1-2
cdr3_aa: ASSESVTGSRGYT

v_call: TRBV5-1
clone_size: NA
j_call: TRBJ1-2
cdr3_aa: ASSDGPDLGQGINSDGYT

v_call: TRBV5-8
clone_size: NA
j_call: TRBJ1-5
cdr3_aa: ASSPRQSNQPQH

v_call: TRBV2
clone_size: once
j_call: TRBJ2-1
cdr3_aa: ASSVRLATYNEQF

v_call: TRBV18
clone_size: once
j_call: TRBJ1-1
cdr3_aa: ASSPLGEINTEAF

v_call: TRBV5-1
clone_size: NA
j_call: TRBJ2-3
cdr3_aa: ASSLVAATDTQY

v_call: TRBV10-3
clone_size: NA
j_call: TRBJ2-6
cdr3_aa: AGRQGATSGANVLT

v_call: TRBV7-8
clone_size: NA
j_call: TRBJ2-5
cdr3_aa: ASSLESSRETQY

v_call: TRBV6-5
clone_size: NA
j_call: TRBJ2-3
cdr3_aa: ASRISGSTDTQY

v_call: TRBV27
clone_size: NA
j_call: TRBJ2-3
cdr3_aa: ASSLDLAGRTDTQY

v_call: TRBV27
clone_size: NA
j_call: TRBJ2-1
cdr3_aa: ASTTSASTVNNEQF

v_call: TRBV6-1
clone_size: NA
j_call: TRBJ1-2
cdr3_aa: ASRGAANLNYGYT

v_call: TRBV2
clone_size: NA
j_call: TRBJ2-6
cdr3_aa: ASSEWGHRSSGANVLT

v_call: TRBV19
clone_size: NA
j_call: TRBJ2-5
cdr3_aa: ASSIDRASGGAGETQY

v_call: TRBV7-9
clone_size: NA
j_call: TRBJ2-5
cdr3_aa: ASSIMETQY